This T cell receptor (beta chain) derives from a study of shared clonotypes between healthy human individuals. Concerning this clone: Its antigen is unidentified.

CD8 cells classed as naive were CD45RO-negative and positively selected for CCR7, excluding terminally differentiated effector memory CD45RA+ cells. TCRdb's table, derived via immunoSEQ multiplex PCR, lists solely in-frame clones and lacks some. The repertoire includes about 1.9 million clones, 93% of them detected once, and 1.5% to 2% sits in the top ten. Whole-study results and caveats: Represented diversity (both genetic and exposure-history) was limited by the small number of donors.

Germline CDR1 is SGHRS and CDR2 is YFSETQ. The CDR3 has 15 residues. The ends were cut back, 2 bases at V and 2 bases at J, with 14 bases in the middle. Sequenced: naive CD8+ T cells from PBMCs. The chain is built from TRBV5-1 and TRBJ2-7, with D hard to call. The clonotype originates from a man aged 18 to 30 in good health. Some clones in this sample may be carry-over from other donors' samples. Written as DNA, the CDR3 is TGCGCCAGCAGCTTACAGACCACTCCGACCTACGAGCAGTACTTC. This codes for CASSLQTTPTYEQYF.